This T cell receptor beta chain was sequenced in a study of shared clonotypes between healthy human individuals. Donors included only healthy HIV-negative adults lacking recent acute infections or vaccinations. TCRdb keeps only in-frame clones here, not all; method: immunoSEQ multiplex PCR. The sample yields about 2.3 million clones, 80% to 95% seen once. V was trimmed by 3 bases and J by 3 bases, leaving 11 bases between them. In germline, CDR1 is KGHSH, CDR2 LQKENI. The CDR3 length is 14 residues. The specimen sequenced was naive CD4+ T cells from PBMCs. The subset: CD45RA+ positively selected. V gene TRBV18 combines with J gene TRBJ1-2; no definite D call. This receptor was taken from a man between 18 and 29 years old in good health. Some clones in this sample may be carry-over from other donors' samples. The CDR3 spells CASSPLQPDYGYTF. CDR3 in DNA: TGTGCCAGCTCACCTCTGCAGCCAGACTATGGCTACACCTTC.